Below, one T cell receptor beta chain is given with its context. Antigen specificity is unknown. TCRdb derives one entry per CDR3 protein from the 5' RACE reads, leaving out DNA. The sample holds about 260,000 distinct CDR3 sequences. The source of the sample is a study of T cells expressing NK-cell markers. Overall study: Among eight sequenced donors, seven carried HCMV seropositivity while one was seronegative.

Study-level findings and limits: Over 5 donors carried dominant NKG2C+ clonotypes that made up roughly 1.0-7.5% of their CD8+ T cells. In a handful of donors, these clonotypes also led the CD3+CD56-NKG2C+ fraction.

The CDR3 length is 15 residues. The receptor was derived from a woman between 18 and 69 years old in good health. Sequencing was done on a sample of blood T cells: a sorted CD56 or NKG2C T cell subset, CD4+ or CD8+ T cells, or bulk PBMC T cells (not recorded which). This chain links TRBV21-1 with TRBJ1-6; the TCRdb D gene call, TRBD1, has no DNA to confirm it. TRBV21-1 is a pseudogene segment. This CDR3 is CASSKGGLYNSPLHF.